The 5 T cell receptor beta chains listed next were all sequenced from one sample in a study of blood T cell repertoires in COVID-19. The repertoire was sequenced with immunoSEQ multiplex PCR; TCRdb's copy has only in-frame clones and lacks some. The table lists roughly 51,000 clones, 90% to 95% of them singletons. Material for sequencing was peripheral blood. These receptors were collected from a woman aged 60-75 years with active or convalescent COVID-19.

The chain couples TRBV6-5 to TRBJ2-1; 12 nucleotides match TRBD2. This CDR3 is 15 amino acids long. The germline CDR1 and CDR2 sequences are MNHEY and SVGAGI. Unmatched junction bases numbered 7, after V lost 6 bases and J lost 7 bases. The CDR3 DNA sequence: TGTGCCAGCAGCCTAGCGGGAGGGAGTGGAAATGAGCAGTTCTTC. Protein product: CASSLAGGSGNEQFF.

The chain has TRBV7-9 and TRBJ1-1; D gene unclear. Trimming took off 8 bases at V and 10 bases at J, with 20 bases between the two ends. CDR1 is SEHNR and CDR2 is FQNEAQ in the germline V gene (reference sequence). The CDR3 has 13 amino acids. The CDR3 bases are TGTGCCAGCGGTTCCGGCGTCGGTGAGGCAGCTTTCTTT. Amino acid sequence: CASGSGVGEAAFF.

The CDR3 DNA sequence: TGCGCCAGCAGAAGAGAAGCGGGGCTTATGAACACTGAAGCTTTCTTT. Residues: CASRREAGLMNTEAFF. The V and J genes are TRBV5-1 and TRBJ1-1; D may be TRBD1 (5 bases). Germline CDR1 SGHRS, CDR2 YFSETQ. Trimming left V 5 bases short and J 0 bases short, with 17 bases between. The CDR3 consists of 16 residues.

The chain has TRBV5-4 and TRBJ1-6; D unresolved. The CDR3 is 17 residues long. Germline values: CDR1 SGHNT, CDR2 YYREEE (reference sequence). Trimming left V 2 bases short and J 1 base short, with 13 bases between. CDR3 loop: CASSFSGTRSYNSPLHF. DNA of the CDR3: TGTGCCAGCAGCTTTTCAGGCACTCGGTCCTATAATTCACCCCTCCACTTT.

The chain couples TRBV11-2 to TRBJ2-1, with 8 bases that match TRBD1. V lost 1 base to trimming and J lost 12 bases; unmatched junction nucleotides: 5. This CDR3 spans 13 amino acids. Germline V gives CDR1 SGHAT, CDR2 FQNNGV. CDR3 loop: CASSLGIQGVQFF. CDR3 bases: TGTGCCAGCAGCTTAGGGATACAGGGGGTGCAGTTCTTC.